The T cell receptor beta chain described here comes from a study of blood T cell repertoires in COVID-19. Study background: Samples came from the United States, Italy and Spain, spanning acute and convalescent COVID-19.

Authors' processing steps: Amplified reference gene primers provided the basis for estimating nucleated cell counts. Sequenced by immunoSEQ multiplex PCR; TCRdb stores in-frame clones only, minus some. V and J calls and clone size are those listed in that table; D and trimming were worked out from the DNA. The repertoire holds about 300,000 clones, 89% seen once, with approximately 6.5% in the top ten. CDR3 size: 16 residues. V lost 0 bases, J lost 0 bases, and 12 bases lay in between. Germline V lookup: CDR1 MGHRA, CDR2 YSYEKL. The sequence derives from a man between 18 and 35 years old who had recovered from COVID-19. V usage is TRBV4-1 and J usage is TRBJ2-7; weak D call: TRBD2 (6 bases). The sequenced sample consisted of peripheral blood. The CDR3 sequence: CASSQDRTTASYEQYF. Here the CDR3 DNA reads TGCGCCAGCAGCCAAGACAGGACTACGGCCTCCTACGAGCAGTACTTC.